The 26 T cell receptor beta chains reported below all come from one sample, sequenced in a study of T-cell memory formation after mild COVID-19. TCRdb used MiXCR to reprocess the 5' RACE reads, holding one entry per CDR3 protein. The sample has 95,000 to 120,000 distinct CDR3 sequences; approximately 21% are singletons. The sample consisted of PBMCs or a T cell subset sorted from them (not recorded which). These receptor sequences come from a man aged 18 to 30 who had mild COVID-19 (a few samples of this study predate the infection). Cell type and time point are not known.

The gene calls are TRBV7-2 and TRBJ1-3; D call uncertain. The CDR3 covers 13 residues. The germline V and J ends were trimmed by 3 bases and 5 bases, with 8 bases remaining between them. Germline loops: CDR1 SGHTA, CDR2 FQGNSA. In DNA, the CDR3 is TGTGCCAGCAGCTTGGGCGGTAGAAACACCATATATTTT. This codes for CASSLGGRNTIYF.

The sample holds a few counts of this clonotype. The chain carries TRBV6-6 and TRBJ1-1; no clear D gene. Trimming stripped 5 bases from V and 2 bases from J, with 0 bases between. This CDR3 comprises 10 residues. Germline V gene data show CDR1 as MNHNY and CDR2 as SVGAGI (reference sequence). CDR3 region: CASSNTEAFF. Here the CDR3 DNA reads TGTGCCAGCAGTAACACTGAAGCTTTCTTT.

This clonotype was observed a handful of times. The chain links TRBV5-1 to TRBJ2-1; TRBD2 agrees at 8 bases. CDR3 length: 15 amino acids. Germline assignment: CDR1 SGHRS and CDR2 YFSETQ. Losses at the gene ends were 0 bases for V and 4 bases for J; bases not matched to a gene: 3. CDR3 loop: CASSLVGGGYNEQFF. CDR3 sequence (DNA): TGCGCCAGCAGCTTGGTTGGCGGGGGGTACAATGAGCAGTTCTTC.

This rearrangement joins TRBV7-9 to TRBJ1-1; no reliable D call. Trimming cost V 3 bases and J 0 bases, with 14 bases left between them. The CDR3 runs to 16 residues. Germline assignment: CDR1 SEHNR and CDR2 FQNEAQ (reference sequence). The CDR3 here is CASSLFVRQMNTEAFF. The CDR3 DNA reads TGTGCCAGCAGCTTGTTCGTCCGTCAGATGAACACTGAAGCTTTCTTT. Full variable domain (outside the CDR3, taken from reference TRBV7-9 and TRBJ1-1): DTGVSQNPRHKITKRGQNVTFRCDPISEHNRLYWYRQTLGQGPEFLTYFQNEAQLEKSRLLSDRFSAERPKGSFSTLEIQRTEQGDSAMYLCASSLFVRQMNTEAFFGQGTRLTVV.

This chain joins TRBV15 and TRBJ1-1; unclear D gene. Between the trimmed V and J ends, which lost 7 bases and 3 bases, there was a span of 18 bases. In germline, CDR1 is LNHNV, CDR2 YYDKDF (reference sequence). CDR3 length: 15 amino acids. CDR3 nucleotides: TGTGCCACCATGGAGGTAGAAGGCACGGACACTGAAGCTTTCTTT. Translated, it gives CATMEVEGTDTEAFF. Full variable domain (missing parts from reference TRBV15 and TRBJ1-1): DAMVIQNPRYQVTQFGKPVTLSCSQTLNHNVMYWYQQKSSQAPKLLFHYYDKDFNNEADTPDNFQSRRPNTSFCFLDIRSPGLGDTAMYLCATMEVEGTDTEAFFGQGTRLTVV.

This chain uses TRBV19 with TRBJ2-2; D is possibly TRBD1 (5 bases). The V gene lost 11 bases and the J gene lost 7 bases, with 17 bases spanning the gap. CDR1 and CDR2 (germline): LNHDA, SQIVND (reference sequence). This CDR3 has 13 residues. The CDR3 nucleotides read TGTGCCGCTCCCAGGGTGGCCCTCGGGGAGCTGTTTTTT. It encodes CAAPRVALGELFF. Using reference TRBV19 and TRBJ2-2 for the parts outside the CDR3, the full variable domain is DGGITQSPKYLFRKEGQNVTLSCEQNLNHDAMYWYRQDPGQGLRLIYYSQIVNDFQKGDIAEGYSVSREKKESFPLTVTSAQKNPTAFYLCAAPRVALGELFFGEGSRLTVL.

This clonotype occurred a few times. The chain links TRBV23-1 to TRBJ2-5; D might be TRBD1 (6 bases). TRBV23-1 is known as an ORF, though its function is uncertain. This CDR3 has 14 amino acids. The V end was cut by 6 bases, the J end by 3 bases, with 14 bases between. Written as DNA, the CDR3 is TGCGCCAGCAGCAAGTGGGGACATAAAGAGACCCAGTACTTC. Translating it yields CASSKWGHKETQYF.

The table lists this clonotype with a few counts. This sequence joins TRBV6-2 or TRBV6-3 and TRBJ2-3; tentative D call: TRBD1 (5 bases). The CDR3 length is 11 residues. The germline CDR1 and CDR2 sequences are MNHEY and SVGEGT. Trimming pared 1 base from V and 9 bases from J, leaving 5 bases between. The CDR3 region is CASSYWGTQYF. The DNA of the CDR3 is TGTGCCAGCAGTTACTGGGGCACGCAGTATTTT.

The chain has TRBV27 and TRBJ2-1, with D tentatively TRBD1 (5 bases). The CDR3 spans 13 residues. Trimming removed 3 bases at V and 6 bases at J, with 9 bases between. Germline lookup yields CDR1 MNHEY and CDR2 SMNVEV (reference sequence). The chain's CDR3 is CASSFRGVNEQFF. CDR3 nucleotides: TGTGCCAGCAGTTTTAGGGGCGTCAATGAGCAGTTCTTC.

V and J are TRBV21-1 and TRBJ2-7. TRBV21-1 is classified as a pseudogene. This CDR3 is built from 16 residues. CDR3 residues: CASSRRGKRDGYEQYV. The CDR3, as DNA: TGTGCCAGCAGCCGTAGAGGAAAGCGCGATGGCTACGAGCAGTACGTC.

The chain uses TRBV12-3 or TRBV12-4 and TRBJ1-1, with a possible D match to TRBD1 (6 bases). The length of the CDR3 is 14 residues. The ends were cut back, 4 bases at V and 1 base at J, with 10 bases in the middle. DNA of the CDR3: TGTGCCAGCAGTTCGGGACACCCGAACACTGAAGCTTTCTTT. Amino acid sequence: CASSSGHPNTEAFF.

This clonotype has more than one count but fewer than ten. The chain joins TRBV6-5 to TRBJ1-1; D uncertain. Germline V gene sequence: CDR1 MNHEY, CDR2 SVGAGI. The CDR3 is 13 amino acids. The V gene lost 0 bases and the J gene lost 8 bases, with 10 bases spanning the gap. The CDR3 sequence is CASSYSVLAEAFF. The DNA of the CDR3 is TGTGCCAGCAGTTACTCAGTCTTGGCAGAAGCTTTCTTT.

This clonotype was detected many times. CDR3 bases: TGTGCCAGCAGTTACTCAATCGGGGGCAGGGAGGGCCAGTACTTC. Translating gives CASSYSIGGREGQYF. The chain joins TRBV6-5 to TRBJ2-5, with D maybe TRBD2 (7 bases). In germline, CDR1 is MNHEY, CDR2 SVGAGI. This CDR3 region has 15 residues. With 0 bases removed from V and 10 bases from J, the gap between germline ends came to 18 bases.

This clonotype was detected a few times. The chain couples TRBV28 to TRBJ2-2, with 7 bases aligning to TRBD1. V was clipped by 5 bases and J by 1 base; unmatched bases: 7. This CDR3 has 16 amino acids. CDR1 and CDR2 from the germline V gene are MDHEN and SYDVKM. The CDR3 DNA reads as TGTGCCAGCAGTCCCCTCGACAGGGAGAACACCGGGGAGCTGTTTTTT. This codes for CASSPLDRENTGELFF.

This clonotype was counted only a few times. This sequence joins TRBV6-2 or TRBV6-3 and TRBJ2-7; 7 positions match TRBD1. With 0 bases clipped from V and 3 bases from J, the junction kept 2 bases outside the gene matches. The germline gives CDR1 MNHEY, CDR2 SVGEGT. The CDR3 is 14 residues long. The CDR3 DNA sequence: TGTGCCAGCAGTTACTCAGGGGGCGGCTACGAGCAGTACTTC. It yields the protein CASSYSGGGYEQYF.

The sample holds a few counts of this clonotype. The chain has TRBV5-5 and TRBJ2-1, with D uncertain. The CDR3 totals 15 residues. Between the trimmed V and J ends, which lost 3 bases and 0 bases, there was a span of 10 bases. CDR1 is SGHKS and CDR2 is YYEKEE in the germline V gene (reference sequence). The CDR3 loop is CASSWSRSSYNEQFF. CDR3 DNA: TGTGCCAGCAGCTGGTCGCGCAGCTCCTACAATGAGCAGTTCTTC.

The chain couples TRBV28 to TRBJ2-5, with 7 bases matching TRBD2. The CDR3 has 15 amino acids. V lost 5 bases, J lost 1 base, and 7 bases stayed unmatched. CDR1 and CDR2 (germline): MDHEN, SYDVKM. The chain's CDR3 is CASSPTSGGQETQYF. DNA for the CDR3: TGTGCCAGCAGTCCAACCTCGGGGGGCCAAGAGACCCAGTACTTC. Together with reference TRBV28 and TRBJ2-5, the CDR3 gives the full variable domain: DVKVTQSSRYLVKRTGEKVFLECVQDMDHENMFWYRQDPGLGLRLIYFSYDVKMKEKGDIPEGYSVSREKKERFSLILESASTNQTSMYLCASSPTSGGQETQYFGPGTRLLVL.

This clonotype was found a few times. The chain joins TRBV7-2 to TRBJ2-3; 8 positions match TRBD2. Germline-derived CDR1 and CDR2 are SGHTA and FQGNSA. After removal of 5 bases from V and 4 bases from J, the junction contained 8 bases not matched to a gene. There are 15 residues in the CDR3. CDR3 sequence: CASSPLPGGADTQYF. In nucleotides, the CDR3 is TGTGCCAGCAGCCCTCTGCCGGGGGGGGCAGATACGCAGTATTTT.

The table lists this clonotype with a few counts. This sequence joins TRBV12-3 or TRBV12-4 and TRBJ2-1; no clear D. The ends were cut back, 5 bases at V and 3 bases at J, with 8 bases in the middle. CDR3 length equals 13 residues. This CDR3 is CASSNDNYNEQFF. DNA of the CDR3: TGTGCCAGCAGTAACGACAACTACAATGAGCAGTTCTTC.

V and J are TRBV4-3 and TRBJ2-4, with D possibly being TRBD2 (6 bases). This CDR3 comprises 15 residues. Per germline, CDR1 LGHNA and CDR2 YSLEER. The ends were cut back, 1 base at V and 0 bases at J, with 7 bases in the middle. CDR3 DNA sequence: TGCGCCAGCAGCCAAGGTAGCGGAGCCAAAAACATTCAGTACTTC. Protein sequence: CASSQGSGAKNIQYF.

At least ten counts were recorded for this clonotype. The V and J genes are TRBV20-1 and TRBJ2-7; TRBD1 matches 7 bases. This CDR3 region has 14 residues. Germline V CDR1 and CDR2: DFQATT, SNEGSKA (reference sequence). With V trimmed by 6 bases and J by 1 base, 9 bases remained unmatched. The CDR3 region is CSAKPLTGSYEQYV. As DNA, the CDR3 is TGCAGTGCAAAACCACTGACAGGGTCCTACGAGCAGTACGTC.

The chain has TRBV6-5 and TRBJ2-5, with 11 positions matching TRBD2. This CDR3 contains 16 residues. J lost 5 bases, V lost 5 bases, and 10 bases had no gene match. Germline V gene data show CDR1 as MNHEY and CDR2 as SVGAGI. The CDR3 protein is CASSGTGTSGRETQYF. The CDR3 DNA follows: TGTGCCAGCAGTGGAACCGGGACTAGCGGAAGGGAGACCCAGTACTTC.

This clonotype was seen a few times. This chain connects TRBV6-5 to TRBJ2-1; 9 nucleotides match TRBD1. This CDR3 contains 15 residues. V lost 4 bases and J lost 7; bases outside the gene matches: 8. Germline loops: CDR1 MNHEY, CDR2 SVGAGI. This chain's CDR3 is CASSSFLDRGNEQFF. The CDR3, as DNA: TGTGCCAGCAGTTCTTTTCTGGACAGGGGAAATGAGCAGTTCTTC.

J is TRBJ2-5 and V is TRBV2, with D perhaps assigned TRBD1 or TRBD2 (5 bases each). V was clipped by 6 bases and J by 2 bases, with 16 bases between them. This CDR3 is built from 15 residues. Germline values: CDR1 SNHLY, CDR2 FYNNEI. The CDR3 coding sequence is TGTGCCAGCAGGATTGCAGGGAGCCCTCAAGAGACCCAGTACTTC. Translating gives CASRIAGSPQETQYF.

The chain couples TRBV19 to TRBJ1-2; TRBD1 matches 9 bases. CDR3 size: 13 residues. V lost 9 bases and J lost 4; bases outside the gene matches: 6. Germline lookup yields CDR1 LNHDA and CDR2 SQIVND (reference sequence). The DNA for the CDR3 is TGTGCCAGCACGGGACAGGGCCGCTATGGCTACACCTTC. It translates to CASTGQGRYGYTF.

Worth noting for this clonotype: One end of the junction fails to match germline, which may point to a read error. The V gene is TRBV29-1, the J gene TRBJ2-5; TRBD1 aligns across 9 bases. Per the germline V gene, CDR1 is SQVTM and CDR2 is ANQGSEA. There are 12 residues in the CDR3. The CDR3 DNA reads as TGCAGCGTTGAAGCCCCCGGGACAGGGTTAGCCTTC. It is translated as CSVEAPGTGLAF.